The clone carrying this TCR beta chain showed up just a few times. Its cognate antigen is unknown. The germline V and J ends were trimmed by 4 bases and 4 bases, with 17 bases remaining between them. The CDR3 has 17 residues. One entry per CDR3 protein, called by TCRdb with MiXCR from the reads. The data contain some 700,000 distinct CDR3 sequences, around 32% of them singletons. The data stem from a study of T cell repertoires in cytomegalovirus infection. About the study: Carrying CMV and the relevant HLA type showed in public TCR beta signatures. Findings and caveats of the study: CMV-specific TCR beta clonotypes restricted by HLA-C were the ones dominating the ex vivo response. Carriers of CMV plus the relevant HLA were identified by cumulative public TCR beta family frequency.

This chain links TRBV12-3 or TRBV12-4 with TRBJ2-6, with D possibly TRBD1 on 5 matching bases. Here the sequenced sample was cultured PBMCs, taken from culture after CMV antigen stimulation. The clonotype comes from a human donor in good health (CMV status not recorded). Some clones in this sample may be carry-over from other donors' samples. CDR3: CASSSPRQRPGANVLTF. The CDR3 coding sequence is TGTGCCAGCAGTTCCCCCCGACAGCGCCCCGGGGCCAACGTCCTGACTTTC.